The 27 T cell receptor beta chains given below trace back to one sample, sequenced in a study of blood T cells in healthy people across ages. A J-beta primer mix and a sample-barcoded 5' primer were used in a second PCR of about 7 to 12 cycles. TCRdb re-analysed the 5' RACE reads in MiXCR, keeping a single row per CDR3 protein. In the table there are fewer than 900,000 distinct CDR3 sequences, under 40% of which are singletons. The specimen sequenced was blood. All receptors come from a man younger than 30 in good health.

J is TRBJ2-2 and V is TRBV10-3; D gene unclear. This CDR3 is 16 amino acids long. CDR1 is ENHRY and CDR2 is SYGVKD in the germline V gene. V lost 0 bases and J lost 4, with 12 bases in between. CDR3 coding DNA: TGTGCCATCAGTGAGTCCGCCCGACTCCCCACCGGGGAGCTGTTTTTT. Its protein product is CAISESARLPTGELFF.

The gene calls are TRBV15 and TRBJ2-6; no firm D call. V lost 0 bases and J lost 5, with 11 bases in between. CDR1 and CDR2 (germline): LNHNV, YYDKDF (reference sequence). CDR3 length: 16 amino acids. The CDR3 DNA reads TGTGCCACCAGCAGAGATGACCGTTTGTGGGCCAACGTCCTGACTTTC. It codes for CATSRDDRLWANVLTF.

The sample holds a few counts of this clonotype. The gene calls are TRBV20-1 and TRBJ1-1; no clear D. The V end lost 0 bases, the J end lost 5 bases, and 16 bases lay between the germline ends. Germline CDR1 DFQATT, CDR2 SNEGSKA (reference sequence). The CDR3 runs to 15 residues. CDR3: CSARDLGVEGTEAFF. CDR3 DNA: TGCAGTGCTAGAGATCTCGGTGTAGAGGGAACTGAAGCTTTCTTT.

This chain's CDR3 is CASTATGLEGYTF. DNA of the CDR3: TGTGCCAGCACCGCGACAGGGCTCGAAGGCTACACCTTC. The gene calls are TRBV6-6 and TRBJ1-2; 7 bases are a match to TRBD1. V shed 7 bases, J shed 8 bases, and the junction held 10 bases outside the gene matches. Germline lookup yields CDR1 MNHNY and CDR2 SVGAGI (reference sequence). The CDR3 consists of 13 residues.

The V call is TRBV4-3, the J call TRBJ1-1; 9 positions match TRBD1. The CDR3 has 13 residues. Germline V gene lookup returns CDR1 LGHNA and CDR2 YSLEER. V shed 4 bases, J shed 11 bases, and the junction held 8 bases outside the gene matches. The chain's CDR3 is CASSPRTGVNAFF. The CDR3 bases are TGCGCCAGCAGCCCCCGGACAGGGGTTAACGCTTTCTTT.

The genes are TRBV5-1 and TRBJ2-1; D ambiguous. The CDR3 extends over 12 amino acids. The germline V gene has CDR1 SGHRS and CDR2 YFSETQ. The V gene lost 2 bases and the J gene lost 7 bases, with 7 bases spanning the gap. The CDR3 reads CASSFFGNEQFF. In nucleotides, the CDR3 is TGCGCCAGCAGCTTCTTTGGAAATGAGCAGTTCTTC.

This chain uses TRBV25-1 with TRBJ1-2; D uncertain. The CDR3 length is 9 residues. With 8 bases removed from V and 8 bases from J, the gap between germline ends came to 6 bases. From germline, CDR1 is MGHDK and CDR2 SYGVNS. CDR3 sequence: CASAGGYTF. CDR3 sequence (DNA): TGTGCCAGCGCGGGAGGCTACACCTTC.

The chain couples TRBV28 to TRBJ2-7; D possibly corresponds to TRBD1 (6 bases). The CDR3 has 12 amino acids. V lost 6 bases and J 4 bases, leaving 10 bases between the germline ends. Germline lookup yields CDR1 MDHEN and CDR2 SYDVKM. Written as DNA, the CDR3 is TGTGCCAGCAGCACAGGGCAGTACGAGCAGTACTTC. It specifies CASSTGQYEQYF.

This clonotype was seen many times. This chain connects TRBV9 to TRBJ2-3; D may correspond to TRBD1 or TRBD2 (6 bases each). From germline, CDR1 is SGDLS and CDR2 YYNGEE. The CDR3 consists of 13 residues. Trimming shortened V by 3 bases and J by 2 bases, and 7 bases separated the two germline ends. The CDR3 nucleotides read TGTGCCAGCAGCGGGGGGGCCACAGATACGCAGTATTTT. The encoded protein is CASSGGATDTQYF.

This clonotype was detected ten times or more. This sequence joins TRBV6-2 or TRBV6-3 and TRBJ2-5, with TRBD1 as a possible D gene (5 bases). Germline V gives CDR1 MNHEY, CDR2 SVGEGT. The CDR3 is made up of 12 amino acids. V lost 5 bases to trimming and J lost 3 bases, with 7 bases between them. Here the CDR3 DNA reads TGTGCCAGCAGTACCAGGGAAGAGACCCAGTACTTC. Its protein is CASSTREETQYF.

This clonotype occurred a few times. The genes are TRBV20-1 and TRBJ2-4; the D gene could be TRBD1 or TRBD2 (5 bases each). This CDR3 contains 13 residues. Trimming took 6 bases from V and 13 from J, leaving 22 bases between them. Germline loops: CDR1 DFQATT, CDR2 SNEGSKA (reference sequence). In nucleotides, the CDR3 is TGCAGTGCCACCCCCCGGGACGGCGAAGAGCAGTACTTC. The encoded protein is CSATPRDGEEQYF.

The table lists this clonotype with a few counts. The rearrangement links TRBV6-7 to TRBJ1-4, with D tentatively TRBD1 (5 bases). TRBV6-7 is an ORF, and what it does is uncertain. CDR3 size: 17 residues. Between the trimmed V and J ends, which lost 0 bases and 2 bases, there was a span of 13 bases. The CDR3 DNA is TGTGCCAGCAGTTACTCGCAGGGTTCGAAGACTAATGAAAAACTGTTTTTT. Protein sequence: CASSYSQGSKTNEKLFF.

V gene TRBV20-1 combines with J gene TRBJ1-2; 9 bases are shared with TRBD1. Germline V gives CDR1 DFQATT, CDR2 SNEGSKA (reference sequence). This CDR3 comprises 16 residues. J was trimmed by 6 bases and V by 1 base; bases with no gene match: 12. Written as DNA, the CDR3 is TGCAGTGCTAGAGCCCAAGGGGACAGGGAGGGCCATGGCTACACCTTC. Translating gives CSARAQGDREGHGYTF.

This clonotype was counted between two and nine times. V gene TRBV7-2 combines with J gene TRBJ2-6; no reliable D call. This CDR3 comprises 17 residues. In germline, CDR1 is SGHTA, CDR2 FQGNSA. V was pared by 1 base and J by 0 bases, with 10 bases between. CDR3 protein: CASSLGAPNSGANVLTF. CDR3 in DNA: TGTGCCAGCAGCTTAGGGGCGCCTAACTCTGGGGCCAACGTCCTGACTTTC.

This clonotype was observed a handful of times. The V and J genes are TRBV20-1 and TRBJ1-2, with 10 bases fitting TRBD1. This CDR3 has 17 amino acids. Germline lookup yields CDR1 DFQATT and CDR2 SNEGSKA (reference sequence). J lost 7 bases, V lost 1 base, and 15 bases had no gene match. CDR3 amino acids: CSARGVGTGALMGGYTF. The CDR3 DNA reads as TGCAGTGCTAGAGGGGTCGGGACAGGGGCTCTCATGGGTGGCTACACCTTC.

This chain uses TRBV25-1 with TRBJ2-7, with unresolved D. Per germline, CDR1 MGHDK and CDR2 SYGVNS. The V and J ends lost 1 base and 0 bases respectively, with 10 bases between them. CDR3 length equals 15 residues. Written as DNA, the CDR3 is TGTGCCAGCAGTGAATTGTTTACAGACTCCTACGAGCAGTACTTC. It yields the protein CASSELFTDSYEQYF.

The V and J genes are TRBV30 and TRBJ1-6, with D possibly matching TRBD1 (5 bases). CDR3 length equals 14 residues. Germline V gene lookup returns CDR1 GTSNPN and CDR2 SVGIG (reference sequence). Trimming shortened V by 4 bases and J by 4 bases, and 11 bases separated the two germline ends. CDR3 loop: CAWMQGSYNSPLHF. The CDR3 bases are TGTGCCTGGATGCAGGGATCGTATAATTCACCCCTCCACTTT.

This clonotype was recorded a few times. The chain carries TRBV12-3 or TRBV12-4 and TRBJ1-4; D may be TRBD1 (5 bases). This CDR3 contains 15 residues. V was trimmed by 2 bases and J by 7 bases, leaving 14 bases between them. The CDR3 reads CASSLISGRGEKLFF. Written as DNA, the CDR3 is TGTGCCAGCAGTTTAATCTCGGGGAGGGGTGAAAAACTGTTTTTT.

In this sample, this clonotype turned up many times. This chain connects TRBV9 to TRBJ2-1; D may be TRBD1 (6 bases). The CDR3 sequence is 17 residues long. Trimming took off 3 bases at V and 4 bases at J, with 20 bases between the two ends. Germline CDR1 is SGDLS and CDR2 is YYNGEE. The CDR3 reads CASSAFQGTAAYNEQFF. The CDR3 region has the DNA TGTGCCAGCAGCGCCTTCCAGGGGACCGCTGCTTACAATGAGCAGTTCTTC.

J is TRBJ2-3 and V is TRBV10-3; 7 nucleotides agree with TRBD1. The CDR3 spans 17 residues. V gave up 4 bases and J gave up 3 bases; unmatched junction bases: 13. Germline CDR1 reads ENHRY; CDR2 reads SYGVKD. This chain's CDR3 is CAISVTGEINGTDTQYF. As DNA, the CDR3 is TGTGCCATCAGTGTAACAGGGGAAATCAATGGGACAGATACGCAGTATTTT.

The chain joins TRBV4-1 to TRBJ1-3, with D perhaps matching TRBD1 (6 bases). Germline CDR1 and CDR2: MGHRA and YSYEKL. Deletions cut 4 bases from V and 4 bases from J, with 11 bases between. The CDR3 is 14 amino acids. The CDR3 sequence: CASSPLRGGNTIYF. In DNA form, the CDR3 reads TGCGCCAGCAGCCCCCTAAGGGGGGGAAACACCATATATTTT.

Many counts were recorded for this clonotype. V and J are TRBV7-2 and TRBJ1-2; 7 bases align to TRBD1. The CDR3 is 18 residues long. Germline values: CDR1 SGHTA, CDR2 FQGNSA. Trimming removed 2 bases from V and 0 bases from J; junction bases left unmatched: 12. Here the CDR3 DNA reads TGTGCCAGCAGCTTATCAGGGGGGGGTACCTCCTCTAACTATGGCTACACCTTC. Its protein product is CASSLSGGGTSSNYGYTF.

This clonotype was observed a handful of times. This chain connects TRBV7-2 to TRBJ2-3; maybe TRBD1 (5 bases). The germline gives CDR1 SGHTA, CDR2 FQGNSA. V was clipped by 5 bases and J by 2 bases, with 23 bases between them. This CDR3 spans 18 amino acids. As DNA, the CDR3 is TGTGCCAGCAGCCCCCGACAGATCCCGACTTATTTCACAGATACGCAGTATTTT. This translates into CASSPRQIPTYFTDTQYF.

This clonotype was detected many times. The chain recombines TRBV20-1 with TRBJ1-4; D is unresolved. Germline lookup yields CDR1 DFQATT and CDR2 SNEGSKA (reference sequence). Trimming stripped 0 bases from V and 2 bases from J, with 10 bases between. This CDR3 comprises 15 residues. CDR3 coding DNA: TGCAGTGCTAGAGATCGCGAGGGCACTAATGAAAAACTGTTTTTT. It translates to CSARDREGTNEKLFF.

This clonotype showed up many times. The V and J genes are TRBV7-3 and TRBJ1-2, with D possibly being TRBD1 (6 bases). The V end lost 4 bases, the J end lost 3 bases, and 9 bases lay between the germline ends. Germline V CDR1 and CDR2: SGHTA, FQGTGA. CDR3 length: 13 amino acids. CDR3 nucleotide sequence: TGTGCCAGCAGCTCGGACAGATACTATGGCTACACCTTC. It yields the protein CASSSDRYYGYTF. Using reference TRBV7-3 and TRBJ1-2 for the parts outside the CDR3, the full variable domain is GAGVSQTPSNKVTEKGKYVELRCDPISGHTALYWYRQSLGQGPEFLIYFQGTGAADDSGLPNDRFFAVRPEGSVSTLKIQRTERGDSAVYLCASSSDRYYGYTFGSGTRLTVV.

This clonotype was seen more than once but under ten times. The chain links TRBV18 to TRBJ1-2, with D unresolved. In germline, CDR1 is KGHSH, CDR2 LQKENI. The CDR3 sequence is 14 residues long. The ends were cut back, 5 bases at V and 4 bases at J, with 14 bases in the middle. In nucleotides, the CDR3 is TGTGCCAGCTCAGCTGGACCAACCTCCTATGGCTACACCTTC. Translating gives CASSAGPTSYGYTF.

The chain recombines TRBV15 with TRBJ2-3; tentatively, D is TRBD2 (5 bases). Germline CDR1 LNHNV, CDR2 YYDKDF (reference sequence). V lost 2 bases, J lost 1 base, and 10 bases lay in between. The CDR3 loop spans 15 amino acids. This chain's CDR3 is CATSRPWGGTDTQYF. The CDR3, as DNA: TGTGCCACCAGCAGACCCTGGGGAGGCACAGATACGCAGTATTTT.